A selection of T cell receptor beta chains follows, all from one sample in a study of tumor-infiltrating lymphocytes in localized non-small cell lung cancer. Produced via immunoSEQ multiplex PCR; TCRdb's table is partial and in-frame only. The table has roughly 13,000 clones, roughly four fifths seen once. Sequenced material: lung tumor tissue. Receptors were obtained from a human donor with non-small cell lung cancer. Each CDR3 is given with its conserved first and last residue. D genes are given only for firm matches. A row's size may be missing; if present it is once, few, many or a size class.

d_call j_call v_call clone_size cdr3_aa cdr3_nt
TRBD1 TRBJ1-4 TRBV6-6 - CASSQQGYEKLFF TGTGCCAGCAGTCAACAGGGGTATGAAAAACTGTTTTTT
- TRBJ2-7 TRBV6-5 few CASSRGPGTEQYF TGTGCCAGCAGTAGAGGCCCAGGGACCGAGCAGTACTTC
- TRBJ2-6 TRBV27 - CASSLAGANVLTF TGTGCCAGCAGCCTTGCTGGGGCCAACGTCCTGACTTTC
- TRBJ2-3 TRBV7-2 - CASKTTSTDTQYF TGTGCCAGCAAGACTACTAGCACAGATACGCAGTATTTT
TRBD1 TRBJ2-2 TRBV28 - CASSAMAGGLSTGELFF TGTGCCAGCAGCGCTATGGCAGGGGGCCTTTCCACCGGGGAGCTGTTTTTT
TRBD2 TRBJ2-1 TRBV7-7 - CASSPRLAGEGGYNEQFF TGTGCCAGCAGCCCCCGACTAGCGGGAGAGGGTGGCTACAATGAGCAGTTCTTC
TRBD1 TRBJ2-3 TRBV10-3 - CAISSRDRGLIDTQYF TGTGCCATCAGCTCCCGGGACAGGGGCCTAATTGATACGCAGTATTTT
- TRBJ1-3 TRBV6-1 - CAIGRDTGNTIYF TGTGCCATCGGCCGGGACACTGGAAACACCATATATTTT
TRBD1 TRBJ1-2 TRBV5-4 once CASSLVRQGSGYTF TGTGCCAGCAGCCTTGTGCGACAGGGGTCTGGCTACACCTTC
- TRBJ1-2 TRBV4-2 - CASSELDGTPDLYGYTF TGTGCCAGCAGCGAACTCGACGGGACCCCCGACCTCTATGGCTACACCTTC
- TRBJ1-2 TRBV20-1 - CSASRDVGYTF TGCAGTGCTAGCAGGGATGTGGGCTACACCTTC
- TRBJ1-5 TRBV28 - CASSKTGLNQPQHF TGTGCCAGCAGCAAAACAGGGTTGAATCAGCCCCAGCATTTT
- TRBJ2-6 TRBV5-1 - CASSPQSGANVLTF TGCGCCAGCAGCCCACAATCTGGGGCCAACGTCCTGACTTTC
TRBD2 TRBJ2-1 TRBV2 - CASSLLAGDNEQFF TGTGCCAGCAGTTTATTAGCGGGAGACAATGAGCAGTTCTTC
- TRBJ2-2 TRBV6-4 - CASSDEGGVAGELFF TGTGCCAGCAGTGACGAGGGGGGGGTCGCCGGGGAGCTGTTTTTT
- TRBJ1-2 TRBV11-2 - CASSPEGDGYTF TGTGCCAGCAGCCCCGAAGGGGATGGCTACACCTTC
- TRBJ2-5 TRBV5-1 - CASSLNAGGETQYF TGCGCCAGCAGCTTGAACGCCGGGGGAGAGACCCAGTACTTC
- TRBJ1-2 TRBV28 - CASSGGLFGYTF TGTGCCAGCAGCGGAGGACTTTTCGGCTACACCTTC
- TRBJ1-4 TRBV2 - CASRNRVGSEKLFF TGTGCCAGCAGAAACAGGGTGGGGAGTGAAAAACTGTTTTTT
TRBD1 TRBJ1-2 TRBV7-9 - CASRSGTGAGYTF TGTGCCAGCAGATCCGGGACAGGGGCGGGCTACACCTTC
TRBD2 TRBJ2-1 TRBV11-3 - CASSLGRERYNEQFF TGTGCCAGCAGCTTAGGGCGGGAGCGTTACAATGAGCAGTTCTTC
- TRBJ1-4 TRBV18 few CASSPTGTNEKLFF TGTGCCAGCTCACCAACCGGAACTAATGAAAAACTGTTTTTT
- TRBJ2-1 TRBV6-5 - CASRRDNSYNEQFF TGTGCCAGCAGACGGGACAACTCTTACAATGAGCAGTTCTTC
TRBD1 TRBJ1-1 TRBV28 - CASTNPGQLNTEAFF TGTGCCAGCACCAACCCGGGACAGTTGAACACTGAAGCTTTCTTT
- TRBJ1-1 TRBV19 - CASSIGRNTEAFF TGTGCCAGTAGTATAGGGAGGAACACTGAAGCTTTCTTT
- TRBJ1-5 TRBV7-9 - CASSLGSRSNQPQHF TGTGCCAGCAGCTTAGGGTCACGTTCCAATCAGCCCCAGCATTTT
- TRBJ1-2 TRBV7-9 once CASSLSISPAGYTF TGTGCCAGCAGCTTAAGTATAAGCCCGGCTGGCTACACCTTC
TRBD1 TRBJ1-5 TRBV2 once CASRRTGGRQPQHF TGTGCCAGCAGACGGACAGGGGGCCGTCAGCCCCAGCATTTT
- TRBJ1-6 TRBV7-9 - CASSLDNSPLHF TGTGCCAGCAGCTTAGATAATTCACCCCTCCACTTT
- TRBJ1-5 TRBV5-5 - CASSFGGIGQPQHF TGTGCCAGCAGCTTCGGAGGGATCGGTCAGCCCCAGCATTTT
- TRBJ2-7 TRBV29-1 - CSVEDPGTNYEQYF TGCAGCGTTGAAGACCCCGGGACCAACTACGAGCAGTACTTC
- TRBJ2-6 TRBV18 - CASSPPAESGANVLTF TGTGCCAGCTCACCACCGGCGGAGTCTGGGGCCAACGTCCTGACTTTC
- TRBJ1-3 TRBV28 - CASSPSAVNTIYF TGTGCCAGCAGTCCCTCGGCAGTCAACACCATATATTTT
TRBD1 TRBJ2-7 TRBV11-2 - CASSLGPTGSEQYF TGTGCCAGCAGCTTAGGGCCGACAGGGTCCGAGCAGTACTTC
TRBD1 TRBJ1-1 TRBV19 - CASWDRGDVNTEAFF TGTGCCAGTTGGGACAGGGGTGATGTGAACACTGAAGCTTTCTTT
TRBD2 TRBJ2-2 TRBV5-1 - CASSLAGVNTGELFF TGCGCCAGCAGCTTAGCGGGGGTGAACACCGGGGAGCTGTTTTTT
- TRBJ1-6 TRBV5-1 - CASSSSGRSPLHF TGCGCCAGCAGCTCGAGTGGACGTTCACCCCTCCACTTT
- TRBJ1-5 TRBV10-3 - CAISDGSLPLSNQPQHF TGTGCCATCAGTGATGGTTCCCTACCTCTTAGCAATCAGCCCCAGCATTTT
- TRBJ2-1 TRBV18 - CASSLYPLDEQFF TGTGCCAGCTCACTCTACCCGTTGGATGAGCAGTTCTTC
- TRBJ2-5 TRBV11-1 - CASSTDSETQYF TGTGCCAGCAGCACCGACTCAGAGACCCAGTACTTC
- TRBJ1-6 TRBV6-6 - CASTGSSYNSPLHF TGTGCCAGCACAGGCAGCTCCTATAATTCACCCCTCCACTTT
- TRBJ1-2 TRBV13 - CASSSPRGDRDQLAGYTF TGTGCCAGCAGCTCCCCCCGTGGGGACCGGGACCAGCTAGCTGGCTACACCTTC
- TRBJ2-6 TRBV5-1 - CASSSDLGLNSGANVLTF TGCGCCAGCAGCTCGGACCTGGGACTCAACTCTGGGGCCAACGTCCTGACTTTC
- TRBJ1-2 TRBV6-5 - CASSYRGVDYGYTF TGTGCCAGCAGTTACCGGGGAGTGGACTATGGCTACACCTTC
- TRBJ2-2 TRBV18 - CASSPRTVNTGELFF TGTGCCAGCTCACCCCGGACGGTGAACACCGGGGAGCTGTTTTTT